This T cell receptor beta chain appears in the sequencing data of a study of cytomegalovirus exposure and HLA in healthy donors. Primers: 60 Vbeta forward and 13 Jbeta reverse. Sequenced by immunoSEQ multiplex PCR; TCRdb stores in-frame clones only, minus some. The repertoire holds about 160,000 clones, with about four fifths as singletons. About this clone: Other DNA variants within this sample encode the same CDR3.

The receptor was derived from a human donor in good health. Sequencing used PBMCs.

The CDR3 DNA follows: TGCGCCAGCAGCTTGGGACTAGCGGGGACCTACGAGCAGTACTTC. Translated: CASSLGLAGTYEQYF. The chain joins TRBV5-1 to TRBJ2-7, with 11 positions matching TRBD2. With 0 bases clipped from V and 2 bases from J, the junction kept 1 base outside the gene matches. This CDR3 comprises 15 residues. CDR1 and CDR2 from the germline V gene are SGHRS and YFSETQ.